This TCR beta chain was sequenced during a study of blood T cell repertoires in COVID-19. Study summary: Both acute and convalescent COVID-19 samples were obtained from the United States, Italy and Spain.

Original methodology: Reference gene primer amplification gave estimated nucleated cell counts. Sequenced by immunoSEQ multiplex PCR; TCRdb stores in-frame clones only, minus some. That table gives V, J and clone size, and the DNA gave D and trimming. The sample records 70,000 to 80,000 clones, 75% to 90% being singletons. CDR1 MNHEY and CDR2 SVGAGI come from the germline V gene. The CDR3 sequence is 15 residues long. J gave up 1 base and V 6 bases, and 6 bases lay outside the gene matches. The rearrangement joins TRBV6-5 to TRBJ2-7; 10 bases fit TRBD1. This clonotype was obtained from a human donor in a cohort sampled during active COVID-19. Specimen: peripheral blood. The CDR3 bases are TGTGCCAGCAGCCAAACGGGACAGGGGTCCTACGAGCAGTACTTC. It codes for CASSQTGQGSYEQYF.